This T cell receptor (beta chain) came from a study of type 1 and type 2 diabetes patients. Study as a whole: T cells were magnetically sorted from PBMCs as CD4+ or CD8+ subsets. Overall study findings and caveats: Type 2 diabetes and control samples shared highly correlated V and J usage, averaging approximately 0.97.

Trimming shortened V by 6 bases and J by 2 bases, and 11 bases separated the two germline ends. Germline V gene sequence: CDR1 WSHSY, CDR2 SAAADI. The CDR3 runs to 13 residues. Amplification started from genomic DNA. A primer set of 30 forward and 13 reverse primers amplified the CDR3. TCRdb reanalysed the multiplex PCR reads using MiXCR and keeps one entry per CDR3 protein. This sample has about 250,000 distinct CDR3 sequences, with over 45% found just once. This clonotype was observed a few times. Its antigen is not identified. The receptor was isolated from a man between 18 and 29 years old with type 2 diabetes. Sequencing input: peripheral blood mononuclear cells (PBMCs). The V and J genes are TRBV10-2 and TRBJ2-7, with D perhaps TRBD1 (6 bases). This chain's CDR3 is CASSQDSTYEQYF. The CDR3, as DNA: TGCGCCAGCAGCCAGGACAGTACCTACGAGCAGTACTTC.